These 5 T cell receptor beta chains were sequenced from one sample in a study of human T cells and chemical hapten exposure. Time point described: patch test 2, 6 weeks after DPC sensitization. Specified treatment: therapeutic diphenylcyclopropenone sensitization with weekly scalp DPC. From the RACE reads, TCRdb called clonotypes with MiXCR, one entry per CDR3 protein. The sample contains about 380,000 distinct CDR3 sequences, just under 6.5% of which appear only once. The specimen comprised whole blood, sampled in connection with sensitization to the hapten diphenylcyclopropenone (DPC). These TCRs come from a woman under 30 with alopecia areata. Some clones in this sample may be carry-over from other donors' samples.

This clonotype was found a few times. The chain uses TRBV3-1 and TRBJ1-2; D may be TRBD1 (5 bases). The germline V gene encodes CDR1 LGHDT and CDR2 YNNKEL (reference sequence). There are 14 residues in the CDR3. Trimming removed 4 bases from V and 6 bases from J, with 15 bases in between. The CDR3 sequence: CASSLSFKGHGYTF. DNA of the CDR3: TGTGCCAGCAGCCTCTCATTCAAGGGGCATGGCTACACCTTC.

This clonotype was counted a few times. The rearrangement links TRBV10-3 to TRBJ1-1; TRBD1 matches at 12 bases. In germline, CDR1 is ENHRY, CDR2 SYGVKD. The junction had 9 bases not matched to a gene; V was cut back by 1 base and J by 6 bases. The CDR3 is 17 amino acids. DNA of the CDR3: TGTGCCATCAGTGAGTTTGACCCGGGACAGGGGGCGGCTGAAGCTTTCTTT. Its translation: CAISEFDPGQGAAEAFF.

This clonotype was seen a handful of times. V usage is TRBV6-5 and J usage is TRBJ1-6, with 9 bases that match TRBD1. CDR3 length: 14 amino acids. The V segment lost 7 bases and the J segment 6 bases; nucleotides outside the gene matches: 4. CDR1 MNHEY and CDR2 SVGAGI come from the germline V gene. The CDR3 region is CASIGQGSNSPLHF. The CDR3, as DNA: TGTGCCAGCATCGGACAGGGGAGTAATTCACCCCTCCACTTT.

The rearrangement uses TRBV19 and TRBJ2-7; D may be TRBD1 (6 bases). The CDR3 runs to 14 residues. V lost 5 bases to trimming and J lost 2 bases, with 13 bases between them. Germline CDR1 reads LNHDA; CDR2 reads SQIVND (reference sequence). As DNA, the CDR3 is TGTGCCAGTAGTCCCACAGGGACCCCCTACGAGCAGTACTTC. It yields the protein CASSPTGTPYEQYF.

This clonotype was counted ten times or more. This chain joins TRBV10-3 and TRBJ2-3; no firm D call. V lost 2 bases and J lost 5, with 8 bases in between. The CDR3 extends over 13 amino acids. Germline V gene data show CDR1 as ENHRY and CDR2 as SYGVKD. Here the CDR3 reads CAISERARDTQYF. The CDR3 coding sequence is TGTGCCATCAGTGAGCGGGCGAGAGATACGCAGTATTTT.